Listed below are T cell receptor beta chains from one sample, sequenced in a study of cytomegalovirus exposure and HLA in healthy donors. The protocol was immunoSEQ multiplex PCR, while the TCRdb copy is restricted to in-frame clones and leaves out a portion. The table shows under 250,000 clones, with over 80% occurring only once. Sequenced input: PBMCs. These receptors were obtained from a boy aged 2 to 10 in good health and CMV-seronegative. The CDR3 runs from the conserved cysteine through the conserved F or W. A D gene is named only where the DNA matches it firmly. Only some rows state a clone size, as once, few, many or a class for expanded clones.

j_gene,abundance,v_gene,d_gene,CDR3aa,CDR3nt
TRBJ2-3,.,TRBV6-6,.,CASSYTRRGDTQYF,TGTGCCAGCAGTTACACGAGGAGAGGAGATACGCAGTATTTT
TRBJ1-2,few,TRBV2,.,CASSVGGSDGYTF,TGTGCCAGCAGTGTAGGGGGTAGTGATGGCTACACCTTC
TRBJ2-4,.,TRBV6-1,TRBD2,CASSEVSQRDLAKNIQYF,TGTGCCAGCAGTGAAGTATCCCAGCGGGACTTAGCCAAAAACATTCAGTACTTC
TRBJ1-2,.,TRBV12-5,.,CASGDDFLANYGYTF,TGTGCTAGTGGCGATGACTTCCTAGCTAACTATGGCTACACCTTC
TRBJ2-7,.,TRBV9,.,CASSDQGGWDEQYF,TGTGCCAGCAGCGACCAGGGAGGCTGGGACGAGCAGTACTTC
TRBJ2-1,.,TRBV29-1,.,CSGRGQGFGNEQFF,TGCAGCGGCCGTGGGCAGGGGTTTGGGAATGAGCAGTTCTTC
TRBJ2-7,.,TRBV11-2,TRBD1,CASSLVDRGPYEQYF,TGTGCCAGCAGCTTAGTAGACAGGGGGCCCTACGAGCAGTACTTC
TRBJ1-2,.,TRBV27,.,CASSEGYGYTF,TGTGCCAGCAGTGAGGGCTATGGCTACACCTTC
TRBJ1-1,.,TRBV15,.,CATSTPGGFLREAFF,TGTGCCACCAGCACCCCGGGTGGATTTCTACGTGAAGCTTTCTTT
TRBJ2-3,.,TRBV11-2,TRBD2,CASGTSGPQYF,TGTGCCAGCGGGACTAGCGGCCCGCAGTATTTT